One and the same sample provided the 20 T cell receptor beta chains below, sequenced in a study of T cell responses to AZD1222 COVID-19 vaccine (dated by TCRdb to the early 2020s). Receptor libraries were prepared by the immunoSEQ multiplex PCR assay. Sourced from immuneACCESS, this table was stored by TCRdb with only in-frame sequences that have V and J called. A share of the clones is absent; for the studies checked, an unresolved V gene accounts for under half, and the remainder has no known explanation. The sample records roughly 99,000 clones, roughly nine tenths of which are singletons. The ten largest clones capture 6.5% to 10% of the sample. The time point label, read with the paper, signifies: about 28 days (+/-7) after the second vaccine dose. Specimen: peripheral blood, collected 28 days after the second AZD1222 dose. The receptors were sampled from an adult who received the AZD1222 COVID-19 vaccine.

The J gene is TRBJ2-1, the V gene TRBV21-1; the table gives TRBD2 as D, unverified against the DNA. TRBV21-1 is described as a pseudogene. The CDR3 sequence is 19 residues long. CDR3 loop: CASSKVWTSGKAPYNEQFF. For the CDR3, the DNA is TGTGCCAGCAGCAAAGTCTGGACTAGCGGGAAAGCGCCTTACAATGAGCAGTTCTTC.

The V and J genes are TRBV12-5 and TRBJ1-1; D is unclear. Trimming took 7 bases from V and 1 from J, leaving 10 bases between them. This CDR3 has 13 residues. The germline V gene encodes CDR1 LGHNT and CDR2 FRNRAP. For the CDR3, the DNA is TGTGCTAGTGTTGAGACACCGAACACTGAAGCTTTCTTT. Encoded protein: CASVETPNTEAFF.

The gene calls are TRBV6-5 and TRBJ1-2, with D maybe TRBD1 (6 bases). Germline CDR1 is MNHEY and CDR2 is SVGAGI. CDR3 length: 12 residues. V gave up 7 bases and J gave up 2 bases, with 8 bases separating them. The CDR3 coding sequence is TGTGCCAGCATGGGGGCGAACTATGGCTACACCTTC. Translated, it gives CASMGANYGYTF.

The chain uses TRBV19 and TRBJ2-7; D is undetermined. The CDR3 is 13 residues long. Germline V gives CDR1 LNHDA, CDR2 SQIVND (reference sequence). Trimming cost V 5 bases and J 8 bases, with 16 bases left between them. CDR3 protein: CASSRAPDEKQYF. In nucleotides, the CDR3 is TGTGCCAGTAGTCGCGCCCCGGATGAGAAGCAGTACTTC.

This chain uses TRBV4-3 with TRBJ2-1; D is uncertain. V dropped 1 base and J dropped 6 bases, with 7 bases sitting between them. Germline V lookup: CDR1 LGHNA, CDR2 YSLEER. The CDR3 spans 13 residues. CDR3 protein: CASSQARLNEQFF. The DNA of the CDR3 is TGCGCCAGCAGCCAAGCCCGGCTCAATGAGCAGTTCTTC.

The rearrangement links TRBV6-5 to TRBJ1-4; 8 bases map to TRBD1. Germline assignment: CDR1 MNHEY and CDR2 SVGAGI. With 6 bases clipped from V and 5 bases from J, the junction kept 5 bases outside the gene matches. This CDR3 comprises 14 residues. The CDR3 loop reads CASRDREGNEKLFF. CDR3 bases: TGTGCCAGCAGGGACAGGGAAGGAAATGAAAAACTGTTTTTT.

The chain has TRBV3-1 (or the pseudogene TRBV3-2) and TRBJ2-7; D perhaps matches TRBD1 (6 bases). Germline CDR1 and CDR2: LGHDT and YNNKEL (reference sequence). Trimming stripped 0 bases from V and 5 bases from J, with 11 bases between. The CDR3 sequence is 14 residues long. CDR3 sequence reads: CASSQERGIHEQYF. CDR3 coding DNA: TGTGCCAGCAGCCAAGAGAGGGGGATCCACGAGCAGTACTTC.

This sequence joins TRBV6-6 and TRBJ1-3; tentatively, D is TRBD1 (5 bases). Trimming shortened V by 7 bases and J by 0 bases, and 16 bases separated the two germline ends. Germline loops: CDR1 MNHNY, CDR2 SVGAGI (reference sequence). This CDR3 contains 16 residues. The CDR3 loop reads CASTAGPQNSGNTIYF. Here the CDR3 DNA reads TGTGCCAGCACTGCAGGGCCCCAAAACTCTGGAAACACCATATATTTT.

This sequence joins TRBV7-3 and TRBJ2-1; TRBD2 agrees at 11 bases. Germline-derived CDR1 and CDR2 are SGHTA and FQGTGA. The CDR3 has 22 amino acids. V lost 5 bases to trimming and J lost 7 bases; unmatched junction nucleotides: 28. The CDR3 loop reads CASSQAKSSGLAGGSSTNEQFF. CDR3 DNA sequence: TGTGCCAGCAGCCAAGCAAAATCCTCCGGTCTAGCGGGAGGATCCTCGACAAATGAGCAGTTCTTC.

This clone was detected only once. V usage is TRBV7-8 and J usage is TRBJ2-2; D gene ambiguous. The CDR3 sequence is 14 residues long. Deletions cut 2 bases from V and 1 base from J, with 5 bases between. Germline V gene data show CDR1 as SGHVS and CDR2 as FQNEAQ. The CDR3 reads CASSLRGNTGELFF. The CDR3 DNA is TGTGCCAGCAGCTTAAGAGGGAACACCGGGGAGCTGTTTTTT.

The V call is TRBV27, the J call TRBJ1-2; D is perhaps TRBD1 (6 bases). Germline V gene data show CDR1 as MNHEY and CDR2 as SMNVEV (reference sequence). The CDR3 is 16 residues long. V was trimmed by 2 bases and J by 8 bases, leaving 21 bases between them. The CDR3 spells CASSLSRTGALGGYTF. The CDR3 DNA is TGTGCCAGCAGTTTAAGTCGAACGGGGGCGCTTGGCGGCTACACCTTC.

The V and J genes are TRBV9 and TRBJ2-4; D possibly matches TRBD1 or TRBD2 (6 bases each). CDR1 is SGDLS, CDR2 YYNGEE, per germline. The CDR3 spans 17 residues. V was trimmed by 0 bases and J by 3 bases, leaving 16 bases between them. In DNA form, the CDR3 reads TGTGCCAGCAGCGTAGCTTCCGGGGGCGCCGGCAAAAACATTCAGTACTTC. Residues: CASSVASGGAGKNIQYF.

This clone was counted between two and nine times. Written as DNA, the CDR3 is TGTGCCAGTAGTAGAGATAGATACGAGCAGTACTTC. It translates to CASSRDRYEQYF. V and J are TRBV19 and TRBJ2-7; D is ambiguous. V was pared by 4 bases and J by 4 bases, with 8 bases between. The CDR3 runs 12 residues. CDR1 and CDR2 from the germline V gene are LNHDA and SQIVND (reference sequence).

CDR3 nucleotides: TGTGCCAGCAGACTACTCAGGGGGGAGACTGAAGCTTTCTTT. Translating gives CASRLLRGETEAFF. V usage is TRBV2 and J usage is TRBJ1-1, with TRBD1 matching over 7 bases. CDR1 SNHLY and CDR2 FYNNEI come from the germline V gene. CDR3 size: 14 residues. Germline trimming cut 6 bases from V and 5 bases from J; bases unmatched to any gene: 9. Drawing the rest from reference TRBV2 and TRBJ1-1, the complete variable domain is EPEVTQTPSHQVTQMGQEVILRCVPISNHLYFYWYRQILGQKVEFLVSFYNNEISEKSEIFDDQFSVERPDGSNFTLKIRSTKLEDSAMYFCASRLLRGETEAFFGQGTRLTVV.

The rearrangement joins TRBV30 to TRBJ1-1; D might be TRBD1 (5 bases). CDR3 size: 14 residues. The germline V and J ends were trimmed by 2 bases and 5 bases, with 15 bases remaining between them. Germline V gene data show CDR1 as GTSNPN and CDR2 as SVGIG (reference sequence). CDR3 in DNA: TGTGCCTGGAGTTCAGTTGCAGGGAGGACTGAAGCTTTCTTT. It encodes CAWSSVAGRTEAFF.

The chain joins TRBV5-5 to TRBJ2-1, with TRBD2 as a possible D gene (5 bases). Germline CDR1 and CDR2: SGHKS and YYEKEE (reference sequence). The CDR3 is made up of 15 amino acids. V dropped 0 bases and J dropped 3 bases, with 10 bases sitting between them. The CDR3 reads CASSLGQGLYNEQFF. CDR3 in DNA: TGTGCCAGCAGCTTGGGGCAAGGACTCTACAATGAGCAGTTCTTC. Filled out from reference TRBV5-5 and TRBJ2-1, the complete variable domain reads DAGVTQSPTHLIKTRGQQVTLRCSPISGHKSVSWYQQVLGQGPQFIFQYYEKEERGRGNFPDRFSARQFPNYSSELNVNALLLGDSALYLCASSLGQGLYNEQFFGPGTRLTVL.

By sample share, this clone is medium-sized. The gene calls are TRBV28 and TRBJ2-3; 8 nucleotides agree with TRBD1. Per the germline V gene, CDR1 is MDHEN and CDR2 is SYDVKM. The CDR3 has 17 amino acids. Trimming cost V 5 bases and J 0 bases; bases outside gene matches: 10. The CDR3 is CASSLLQTGASTDTQYF. In DNA, the CDR3 is TGTGCCAGCAGTCTACTTCAGACAGGGGCTAGCACAGATACGCAGTATTTT.

The J gene is TRBJ2-2, the V gene TRBV3-1 (or the pseudogene TRBV3-2), with 14 bases fitting TRBD2. Germline loops: CDR1 LGHDT, CDR2 YNNKEL (reference sequence). V trimming: 8 bases; J trimming: 6 bases; junction bases outside the gene matches: 11. This CDR3 spans 17 amino acids. The chain's CDR3 is CASGRTSGRRGAGELFF. Here the CDR3 DNA reads TGTGCCAGCGGTCGGACTAGCGGGAGGCGAGGGGCCGGGGAGCTGTTTTTT.

This sequence joins TRBV28 and TRBJ1-2; TRBD1 is a possible D gene (6 bases). Trimming took off 11 bases at V and 2 bases at J, with 15 bases between the two ends. Germline V CDR1 and CDR2: MDHEN, SYDVKM. The CDR3 spans 13 residues. The CDR3: CASWDKGNYGYTF. CDR3 in DNA: TGTGCCTCTTGGGACAAGGGAAACTATGGCTACACCTTC.

This sequence joins TRBV6-5 and TRBJ1-6, with D unresolved. The CDR3 is 12 residues long. Germline CDR1 MNHEY, CDR2 SVGAGI. V was shortened by 3 bases and J by 6 bases, with 3 bases between the two germline ends. The CDR3 bases are TGTGCCAGCAGTTATTCTAATTCACCCCTCCACTTT. Its protein product is CASSYSNSPLHF.